This T cell receptor beta chain was recorded in a study of early T cells in non-severe SARS-CoV-2 infection. Turning to the study itself: Chains stayed unpaired after sequencing of bulk RNA from unsorted whole blood. Findings of the study overall: Matching results from VDJdb favored anti-spike CD8 responses, leaving private and CD4 specificities undetected.

On this clonotype itself: The target antigen is unknown.

TCRdb fed the 5' RACE reads into MiXCR, producing one record per CDR3 protein. The sample carries 65,000 to 80,000 distinct CDR3 sequences, less than 15% recorded once. The CDR3 runs to 12 residues. Per germline, CDR1 GTSNPN and CDR2 SVGIG (reference sequence). V lost 5 bases and J 1 base, leaving 8 bases between the germline ends. The material sequenced was whole blood. The clonotype was recovered from an adult who was a healthcare worker with PCR-confirmed SARS-CoV-2 infection or an uninfected control (not recorded which). This chain joins TRBV30 and TRBJ1-1, with D uncertain. The CDR3 nucleotides read TGTGCCTGGGAACGAAAGAACACTGAAGCTTTCTTT. Translation: CAWERKNTEAFF. Variable domain in full (rest from reference TRBV30 and TRBJ1-1): SQTIHQWPATLVQPVGSPLSLECTVEGTSNPNLYWYRQAAGRGLQLLFYSVGIGQISSEVPQNLSASRPQDRQFILSSKKLLLSDSGFYLCAWERKNTEAFFGQGTRLTVV.